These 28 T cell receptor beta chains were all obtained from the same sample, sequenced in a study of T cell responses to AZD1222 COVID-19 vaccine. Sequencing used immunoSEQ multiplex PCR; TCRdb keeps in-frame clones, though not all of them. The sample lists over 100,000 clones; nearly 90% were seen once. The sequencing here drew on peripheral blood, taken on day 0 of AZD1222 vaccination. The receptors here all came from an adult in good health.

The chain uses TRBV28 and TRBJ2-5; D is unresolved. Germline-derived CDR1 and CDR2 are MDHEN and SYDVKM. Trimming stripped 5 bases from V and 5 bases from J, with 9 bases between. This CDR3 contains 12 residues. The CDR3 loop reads CASSPARETQYF. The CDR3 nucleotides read TGTGCCAGCAGTCCGGCCAGGGAGACCCAGTACTTC. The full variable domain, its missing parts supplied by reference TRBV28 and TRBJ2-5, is DVKVTQSSRYLVKRTGEKVFLECVQDMDHENMFWYRQDPGLGLRLIYFSYDVKMKEKGDIPEGYSVSREKKERFSLILESASTNQTSMYLCASSPARETQYFGPGTRLLVL.

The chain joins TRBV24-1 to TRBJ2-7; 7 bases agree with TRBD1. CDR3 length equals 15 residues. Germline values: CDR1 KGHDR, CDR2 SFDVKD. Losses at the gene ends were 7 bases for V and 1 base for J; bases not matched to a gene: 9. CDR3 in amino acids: CATSREGAVSYEQYV. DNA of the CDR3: TGTGCCACCAGCCGAGAGGGGGCCGTGTCCTACGAGCAGTACGTC.

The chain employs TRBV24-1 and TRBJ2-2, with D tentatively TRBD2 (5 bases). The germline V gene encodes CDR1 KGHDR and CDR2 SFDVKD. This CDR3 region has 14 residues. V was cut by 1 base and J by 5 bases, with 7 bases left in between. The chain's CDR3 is CATSDLAATGELFF. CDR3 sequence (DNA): TGTGCCACCAGTGATTTAGCGGCGACCGGGGAGCTGTTTTTT.

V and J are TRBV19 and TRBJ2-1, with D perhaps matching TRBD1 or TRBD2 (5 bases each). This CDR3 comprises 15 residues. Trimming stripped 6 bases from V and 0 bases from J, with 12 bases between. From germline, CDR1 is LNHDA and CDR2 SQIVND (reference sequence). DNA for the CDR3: TGTGCCAGTAGCCCGTGGGGGAGCTCCTACAATGAGCAGTTCTTC. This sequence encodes CASSPWGSSYNEQFF.

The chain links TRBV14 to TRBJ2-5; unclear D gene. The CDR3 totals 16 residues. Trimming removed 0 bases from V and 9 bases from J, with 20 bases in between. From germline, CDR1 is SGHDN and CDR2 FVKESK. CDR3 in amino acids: CASSQDLSWLGSAQYF. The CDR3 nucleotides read TGTGCCAGCAGCCAAGATCTGTCTTGGCTGGGGTCGGCCCAGTACTTC.

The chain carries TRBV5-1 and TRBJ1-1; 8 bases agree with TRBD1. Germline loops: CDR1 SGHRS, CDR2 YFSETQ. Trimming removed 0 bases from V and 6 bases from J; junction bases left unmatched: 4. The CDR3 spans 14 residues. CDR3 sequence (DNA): TGCGCCAGCAGCTTGGTTAAGACAGGGGCTGAAGCTTTCTTT. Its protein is CASSLVKTGAEAFF.

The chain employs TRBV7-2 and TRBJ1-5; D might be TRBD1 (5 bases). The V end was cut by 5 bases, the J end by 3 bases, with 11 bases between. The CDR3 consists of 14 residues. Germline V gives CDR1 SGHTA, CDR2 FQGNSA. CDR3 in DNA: TGTGCCAGCAGCCTTACAGGTTCCAATCAGCCCCAGCATTTT. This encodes CASSLTGSNQPQHF.

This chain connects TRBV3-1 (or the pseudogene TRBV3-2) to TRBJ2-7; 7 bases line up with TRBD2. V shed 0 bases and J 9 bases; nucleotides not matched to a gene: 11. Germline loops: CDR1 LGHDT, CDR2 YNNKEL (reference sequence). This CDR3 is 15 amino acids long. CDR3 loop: CASSQDPSGRSGQYF. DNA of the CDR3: TGTGCCAGCAGCCAAGACCCTAGCGGAAGAAGTGGGCAGTACTTC.

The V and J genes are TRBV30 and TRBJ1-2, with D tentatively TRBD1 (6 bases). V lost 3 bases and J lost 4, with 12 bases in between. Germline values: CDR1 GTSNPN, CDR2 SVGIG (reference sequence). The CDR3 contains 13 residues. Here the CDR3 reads CAWRNRVGYGYTF. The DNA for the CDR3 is TGTGCCTGGAGGAACAGGGTGGGCTATGGCTACACCTTC. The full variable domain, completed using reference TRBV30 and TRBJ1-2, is SQTIHQWPATLVQPVGSPLSLECTVEGTSNPNLYWYRQAAGRGLQLLFYSVGIGQISSEVPQNLSASRPQDRQFILSSKKLLLSDSGFYLCAWRNRVGYGYTFGSGTRLTVV.

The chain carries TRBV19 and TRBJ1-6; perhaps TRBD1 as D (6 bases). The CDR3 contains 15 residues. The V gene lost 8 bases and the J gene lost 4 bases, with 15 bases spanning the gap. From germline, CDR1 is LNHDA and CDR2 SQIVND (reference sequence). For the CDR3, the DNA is TGTGCCAGTTCCCAGGACAGCCAATATAATTCACCCCTCCACTTT. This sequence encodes CASSQDSQYNSPLHF. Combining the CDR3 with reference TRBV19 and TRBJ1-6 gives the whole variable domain DGGITQSPKYLFRKEGQNVTLSCEQNLNHDAMYWYRQDPGQGLRLIYYSQIVNDFQKGDIAEGYSVSREKKESFPLTVTSAQKNPTAFYLCASSQDSQYNSPLHFGNGTRLTVT.

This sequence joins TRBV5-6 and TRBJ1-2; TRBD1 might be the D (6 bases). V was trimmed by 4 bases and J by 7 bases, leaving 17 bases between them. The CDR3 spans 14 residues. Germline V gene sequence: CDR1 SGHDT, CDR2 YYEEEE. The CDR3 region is CASSPGTPNSGYTF. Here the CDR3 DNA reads TGTGCCAGCAGCCCGGGGACACCGAATAGTGGCTACACCTTC. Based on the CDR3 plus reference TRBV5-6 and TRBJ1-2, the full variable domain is DAGVTQSPTHLIKTRGQQVTLRCSPKSGHDTVSWYQQALGQGPQFIFQYYEEEERQRGNFPDRFSGHQFPNYSSELNVNALLLGDSALYLCASSPGTPNSGYTFGSGTRLTVV.

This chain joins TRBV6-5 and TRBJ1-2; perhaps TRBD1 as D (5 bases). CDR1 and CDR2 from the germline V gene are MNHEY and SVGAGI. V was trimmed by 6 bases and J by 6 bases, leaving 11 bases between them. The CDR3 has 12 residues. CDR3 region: CASSRGLDGYTF. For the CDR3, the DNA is TGTGCCAGCAGCCGGGGCTTGGATGGCTACACCTTC.

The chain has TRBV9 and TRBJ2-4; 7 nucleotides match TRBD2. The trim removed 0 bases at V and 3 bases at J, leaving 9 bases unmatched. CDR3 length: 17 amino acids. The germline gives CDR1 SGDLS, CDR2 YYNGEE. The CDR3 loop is CASSVDPFGGIKNIQYF. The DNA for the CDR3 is TGTGCCAGCAGCGTAGATCCGTTCGGGGGGATCAAAAACATTCAGTACTTC.

The CDR3 here is CASSQEVANTEAFF. The CDR3 DNA sequence: TGCGCCAGCAGCCAAGAGGTAGCGAACACTGAAGCTTTCTTT. This chain joins TRBV4-1 and TRBJ1-1; D call uncertain. The CDR3 consists of 14 residues. Germline V gene lookup returns CDR1 MGHRA and CDR2 YSYEKL. Trimming pared 0 bases from V and 1 base from J, leaving 6 bases between.

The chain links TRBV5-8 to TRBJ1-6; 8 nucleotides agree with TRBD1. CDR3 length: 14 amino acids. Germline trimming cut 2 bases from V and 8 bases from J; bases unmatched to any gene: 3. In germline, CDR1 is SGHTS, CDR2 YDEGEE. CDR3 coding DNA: TGTGCCAGCAGCTTAGGACAGGGAGATTCACCCCTCCACTTT. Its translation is CASSLGQGDSPLHF.

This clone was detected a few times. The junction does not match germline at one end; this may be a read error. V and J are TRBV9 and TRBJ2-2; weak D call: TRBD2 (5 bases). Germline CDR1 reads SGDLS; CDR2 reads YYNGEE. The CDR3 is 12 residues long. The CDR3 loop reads CASRIRSRGAVF. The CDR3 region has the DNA TGTGCCAGCAGGATAAGAAGCCGGGGAGCTGTTTTT.

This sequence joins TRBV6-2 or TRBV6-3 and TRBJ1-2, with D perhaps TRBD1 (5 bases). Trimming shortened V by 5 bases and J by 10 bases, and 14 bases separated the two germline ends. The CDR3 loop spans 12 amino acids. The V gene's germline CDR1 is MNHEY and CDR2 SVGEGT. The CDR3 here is CASSNYRSDYTF. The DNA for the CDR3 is TGTGCCAGCAGTAATTACAGGTCGGACTACACCTTC.

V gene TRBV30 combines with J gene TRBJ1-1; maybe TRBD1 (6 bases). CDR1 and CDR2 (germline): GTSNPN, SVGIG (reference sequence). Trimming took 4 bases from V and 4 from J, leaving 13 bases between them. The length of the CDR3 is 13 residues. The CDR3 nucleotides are TGTGCCTGGATTAAGGGGGGGGGCACTGAAGCTTTCTTT. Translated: CAWIKGGGTEAFF.

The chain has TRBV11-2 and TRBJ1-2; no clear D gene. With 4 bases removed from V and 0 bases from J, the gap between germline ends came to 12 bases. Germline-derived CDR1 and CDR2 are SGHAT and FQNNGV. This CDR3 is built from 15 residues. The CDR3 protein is CASSSHDIANYGYTF. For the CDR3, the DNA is TGTGCCAGCAGCTCGCACGATATAGCTAACTATGGCTACACCTTC. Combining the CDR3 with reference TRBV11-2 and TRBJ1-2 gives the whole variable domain EAGVAQSPRYKIIEKRQSVAFWCNPISGHATLYWYQQILGQGPKLLIQFQNNGVVDDSQLPKDRFSAERLKGVDSTLKIQPAKLEDSAVYLCASSSHDIANYGYTFGSGTRLTVV.

CDR3 nucleotides: TGTGCCAGCATACGGGCGGGGGCCGGATCCTCCTACGAGCAGTACGTC. Protein product: CASIRAGAGSSYEQYV. V and J are TRBV2 and TRBJ2-7; D is possibly TRBD2 (7 bases). The CDR3 runs to 16 residues. V lost 7 bases to trimming and J lost 0 bases, with 19 bases between them. Germline V gene lookup returns CDR1 SNHLY and CDR2 FYNNEI.

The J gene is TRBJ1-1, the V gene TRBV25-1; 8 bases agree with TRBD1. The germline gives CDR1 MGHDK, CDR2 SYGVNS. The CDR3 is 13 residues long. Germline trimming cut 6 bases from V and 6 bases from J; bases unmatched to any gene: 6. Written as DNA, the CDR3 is TGTGCCAGCAGGGGGACAGGAAGGGCTGAAGCTTTCTTT. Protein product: CASRGTGRAEAFF.

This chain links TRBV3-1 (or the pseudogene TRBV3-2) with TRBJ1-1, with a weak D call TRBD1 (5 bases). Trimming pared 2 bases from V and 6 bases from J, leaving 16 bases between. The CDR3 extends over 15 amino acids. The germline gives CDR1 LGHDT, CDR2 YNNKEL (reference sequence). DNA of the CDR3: TGTGCCAGCAGCCAATGGGGGGGAGGAAGGGCTGAAGCTTTCTTT. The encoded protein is CASSQWGGGRAEAFF.

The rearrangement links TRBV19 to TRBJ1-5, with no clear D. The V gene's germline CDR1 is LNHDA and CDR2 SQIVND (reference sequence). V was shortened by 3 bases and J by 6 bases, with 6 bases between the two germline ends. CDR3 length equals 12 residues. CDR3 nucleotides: TGTGCCAGTAGTATTAAGGGTCAGCCCCAGCATTTT. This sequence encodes CASSIKGQPQHF.

The CDR3 DNA reads TGTGCCAGCAGCTCCCCAGGGGATGGTCAGCCCCAGCATTTT. It encodes CASSSPGDGQPQHF. The chain joins TRBV7-9 to TRBJ1-5; D is perhaps TRBD1 (6 bases). The V gene lost 4 bases and the J gene lost 6 bases, with 13 bases spanning the gap. There are 14 residues in the CDR3. CDR1 SEHNR and CDR2 FQNEAQ come from the germline V gene (reference sequence).

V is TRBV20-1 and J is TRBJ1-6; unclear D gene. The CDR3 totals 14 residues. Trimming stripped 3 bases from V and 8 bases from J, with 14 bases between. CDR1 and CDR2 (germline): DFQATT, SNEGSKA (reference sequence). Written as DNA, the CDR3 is TGCAGTGCTAGTTCCGGGAGTTCGGATTCACCCCTCCACTTT. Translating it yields CSASSGSSDSPLHF.

DNA for the CDR3: TGTGCCAGCTCGCGGACAGGGCCGAACGAGCAGTACTTC. Residues: CASSRTGPNEQYF. The chain combines TRBV18 with TRBJ2-7; 8 bases map to TRBD1. The trim removed 6 bases at V and 5 bases at J, leaving 6 bases unmatched. CDR1 is KGHSH and CDR2 is LQKENI in the germline V gene. The CDR3 runs 13 residues.

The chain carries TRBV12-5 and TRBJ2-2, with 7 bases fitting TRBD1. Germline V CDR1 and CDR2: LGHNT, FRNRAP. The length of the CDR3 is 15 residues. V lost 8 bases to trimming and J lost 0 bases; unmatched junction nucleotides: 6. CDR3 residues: CASREDRTNTGELFF. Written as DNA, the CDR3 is TGTGCTAGTAGAGAGGACAGGACGAACACCGGGGAGCTGTTTTTT.

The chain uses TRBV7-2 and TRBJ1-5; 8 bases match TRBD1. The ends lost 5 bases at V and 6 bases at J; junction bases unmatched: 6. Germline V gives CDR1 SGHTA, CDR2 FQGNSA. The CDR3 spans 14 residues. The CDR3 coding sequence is TGTGCCAGCAGCCAGGACAGGGTAGTTCAGCCCCAGCATTTT. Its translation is CASSQDRVVQPQHF.